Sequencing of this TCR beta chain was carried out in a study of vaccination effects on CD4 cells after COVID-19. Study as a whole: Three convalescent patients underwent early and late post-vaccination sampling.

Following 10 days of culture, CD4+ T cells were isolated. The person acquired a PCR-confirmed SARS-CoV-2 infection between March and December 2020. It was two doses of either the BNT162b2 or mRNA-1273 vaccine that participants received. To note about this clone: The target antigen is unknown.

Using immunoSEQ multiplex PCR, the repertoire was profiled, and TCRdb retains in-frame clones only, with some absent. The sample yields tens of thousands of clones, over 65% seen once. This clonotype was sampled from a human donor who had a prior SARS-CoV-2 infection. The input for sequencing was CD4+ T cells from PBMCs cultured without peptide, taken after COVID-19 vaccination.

The CDR3 nucleotides read TGTGCCAGCAGTCCCCCGGGGGCTCGTAACTATGGCTACACCTTC. It codes for CASSPPGARNYGYTF. The chain links TRBV6-5 to TRBJ1-2; D is possibly TRBD1 (6 bases). Trimming took off 5 bases at V and 1 base at J, with 14 bases between the two ends. The CDR3 covers 15 residues. Germline assignment: CDR1 MNHEY and CDR2 SVGAGI.